Judged by abundance, the clone carrying this T cell receptor (beta chain) is medium-sized. Antigen unknown. This specimen comes from a study of tumor-infiltrating lymphocytes in primary liver carcinoma. Whole-study context: The study enrolled male and female patients aged 30 to 69 years.

From 20-30 mg of unsorted bulk tissue, DNA and RNA were co-extracted together. Study outcomes and limitations: Tumors and blood were compared for top-250-clone fraction, and tumors had the significantly higher value (p = 0.039).

The CDR3 is 14 residues long. The V gene's germline CDR1 is SGHAT and CDR2 FQNNGV. V shed 4 bases and J shed 7 bases, with 14 bases lying between them. Reverse transcription of 500 to 650 ng total RNA with a constant-region primer produced TCR beta cDNA. Investigators got TCR beta libraries out of three nested multiplex PCR rounds, done with slightly modified ARM-PCR. A C-beta reverse primer was combined with TRBV1-TRBV30 forward primers in the first two PCR rounds, and each round had roughly 9 cycles. TCRdb used MiXCR to reprocess the multiplex PCR reads, holding one entry per CDR3 protein. The sample shows fewer than 80,000 distinct CDR3 sequences, roughly two thirds of them seen only once.

The chain joins TRBV11-2 to TRBJ2-1, with D tentatively TRBD1 (6 bases). This receptor was taken from a middle-aged man with primary liver carcinoma and hepatitis B virus infection. The sequencing input was tumor-adjacent normal liver tissue. CDR3 in DNA: TGTGCCAGCAGCTCCAGGGACATCTGGAATGAGCAGTTCTTC. Amino acid sequence: CASSSRDIWNEQFF.